The following is a T cell receptor (beta chain) sequence with its context. This entry belongs to a study of blood T cell repertoires in COVID-19. Overall study context: Sites in the United States, Italy and Spain provided acute and convalescent COVID-19 samples.

This table comes from immunoSEQ multiplex PCR, and its TCRdb copy is limited to in-frame clones, with some not included. The sample holds approximately 58,000 clones; approximately 75% are singletons and the top ten take 25% to 40%. Germline V lookup: CDR1 SQVTM, CDR2 ANQGSEA. This CDR3 spans 15 amino acids. V dropped 0 bases and J dropped 2 bases, with 13 bases sitting between them. This chain joins TRBV29-1 and TRBJ2-5, with D possibly being TRBD1 (6 bases). The sequencing sample was made of peripheral blood. This receptor was taken from a man between 60 and 70 years old with COVID-19, enrolled during active disease. CDR3 DNA sequence: TGCAGCGTTGAAGATTCGCACAGGGATCAAGAGACCCAGTACTTC. Amino acids: CSVEDSHRDQETQYF.